Following are 23 T cell receptor beta chains from one sample sequenced in a study of blood T cells in healthy people across ages. Sample-barcoded 5' priming and a J-beta primer mix drove a second PCR of roughly 7 to 11 cycles. MiXCR was run by TCRdb on the 5' RACE reads, yielding one entry per CDR3 protein. The sample has about 670,000 distinct CDR3 sequences; roughly 43% are singletons. The sample consisted of blood. All receptors derive from an older man in good health.

The J gene is TRBJ2-1, the V gene TRBV24-1, with 9 bases that match TRBD1. This CDR3 has 15 amino acids. Unmatched junction bases numbered 7, after V lost 5 bases and J lost 6 bases. Germline lookup yields CDR1 KGHDR and CDR2 SFDVKD. This chain's CDR3 is CATSGSGTGTNEQFF. For the CDR3, the DNA is TGTGCCACCAGTGGTTCCGGGACAGGGACCAATGAGCAGTTCTTC.

The chain employs TRBV20-1 and TRBJ2-3; 12 bases are a match to TRBD2. CDR3 length: 15 residues. From germline, CDR1 is DFQATT and CDR2 SNEGSKA (reference sequence). The V and J ends lost 3 bases and 5 bases, in that order; junction bases with no gene match: 6. CDR3 sequence (DNA): TGCAGTGCTAGCGGGCTAGCGGGAGGGAAAGATACGCAGTATTTT. This sequence encodes CSASGLAGGKDTQYF.

About this clonotype itself: This may come from a read error, since a much larger clone is one base off. The rearrangement uses TRBV4-1 and TRBJ2-5; no clear D gene. The DNA matches TRBJ2-1 better at its end, which makes the J call doubtful. CDR1 is MGHRA, CDR2 YSYEKL, per germline. This CDR3 is built from 15 residues. The CDR3 DNA is TGCGCCAGCAGCCAAGACTGGTCGTCCCAAGAGACCCAGTTCTTC. Amino acids: CASSQDWSSQETQFF.

The chain is built from TRBV5-1 and TRBJ2-3; 8 positions agree with TRBD1. Germline V CDR1 and CDR2: SGHRS, YFSETQ. The V gene end was trimmed by 4 bases and the J gene end by 5 bases; junction bases not matched to a gene: 12. This CDR3 is built from 16 residues. The CDR3 bases are TGCGCCAGCAGCATACCTACAGGGGGGAAGGGAGATACGCAGTATTTT. Encoded protein: CASSIPTGGKGDTQYF. The full variable domain, in which reference TRBV5-1 and TRBJ2-3 provide the parts outside the CDR3, is KAGVTQTPRYLIKTRGQQVTLSCSPISGHRSVSWYQQTPGQGLQFLFEYFSETQRNKGNFPGRFSGRQFSNSRSEMNVSTLELGDSALYLCASSIPTGGKGDTQYFGPGTRLTVL.

The rearrangement joins TRBV29-1 to TRBJ2-2; D unclear. Germline loops: CDR1 SQVTM, CDR2 ANQGSEA. V was shortened by 1 base and J by 6 bases, with 12 bases between the two germline ends. The CDR3 is 14 residues long. CDR3 sequence reads: CSVEADTISGELFF. CDR3 DNA: TGCAGCGTTGAAGCGGATACGATATCCGGGGAGCTGTTTTTT.

This clonotype was observed a handful of times. This chain connects TRBV7-2 to TRBJ2-1, with D maybe TRBD2 (6 bases). Trimming took 1 base from V and 4 from J, leaving 14 bases between them. This CDR3 is built from 16 residues. Per the germline V gene, CDR1 is SGHTA and CDR2 is FQGNSA. The CDR3 protein is CASSLVGGSGYNEQFF. The CDR3 DNA reads TGTGCCAGCAGCTTAGTTGGCGGTAGCGGTTACAATGAGCAGTTCTTC.

This clonotype has only a few counts. This chain joins TRBV29-1 and TRBJ2-7, with 13 bases aligning to TRBD2. Germline lookup yields CDR1 SQVTM and CDR2 ANQGSEA. The CDR3 sequence is 14 residues long. J was trimmed by 6 bases and V by 6 bases; bases with no gene match: 8. The CDR3 region has the DNA TGCAGCGTGGGAACTAGCGGGAGGGCCCGCGAGCAGTACTTC. Translation: CSVGTSGRAREQYF.

The DNA of the CDR3 is TGTGCCAGCAGTTGGGAAGCGGAGCCCCTTGACGAGCAGTTCTTC. Translating gives CASSWEAEPLDEQFF. The chain recombines TRBV6-5 with TRBJ2-1, with D possibly matching TRBD2 (5 bases). Germline CDR1 is MNHEY and CDR2 is SVGAGI. Trimming removed 4 bases from V and 10 bases from J, with 20 bases in between. This CDR3 has 15 residues.

The chain is built from TRBV6-5 and TRBJ2-2, with D hard to call. The V and J ends lost 0 bases and 4 bases respectively, with 12 bases between them. CDR1 and CDR2 (germline): MNHEY, SVGAGI. This CDR3 contains 16 residues. CDR3 loop: CASSYSKSASTGELFF. The CDR3 bases are TGTGCCAGCAGTTACTCGAAGAGCGCAAGCACCGGGGAGCTGTTTTTT.

The rearrangement links TRBV27 to TRBJ2-1, with TRBD1 matching 9 bases. The last part of the DNA fits TRBJ2-7 better; the J call may be wrong. CDR3 length: 15 residues. Germline values: CDR1 MNHEY, CDR2 SMNVEV (reference sequence). In nucleotides, the CDR3 is TGTGCCAGCGGAGCACAGGGGGCCTCCTACAATGAGCAGTACTTC. Protein sequence: CASGAQGASYNEQYF.

A note on this clonotype: A single base separates this from a much larger clone, so it may be a read error. The rearrangement uses TRBV10-3 and TRBJ2-5; tentative D call: TRBD1 (6 bases). V was pared by 4 bases and J by 11 bases, with 20 bases between. Looked up from germline, CDR1 is ENHRY and CDR2 is SYGVKD. The CDR3 extends over 14 amino acids. For the CDR3, the DNA is TGTGCCATCAGTGGTGAGCGGACAGACAATGAGCAGTACTTC. Its protein is CAISGERTDNEQYF.

The V call is TRBV20-1, the J call TRBJ2-5; TRBD2 aligns across 7 bases. The germline V gene has CDR1 DFQATT and CDR2 SNEGSKA (reference sequence). This CDR3 has 15 residues. V trimming: 0 bases; J trimming: 3 bases; junction bases outside the gene matches: 7. This CDR3 is CSARDRSSGKETQYF. DNA of the CDR3: TGCAGTGCTAGAGATAGGTCTAGCGGAAAAGAGACCCAGTACTTC.

This clonotype occurred once. This chain links TRBV29-1 with TRBJ2-7; tentative D call: TRBD2 (6 bases). V shed 7 bases and J shed 5 bases, with 18 bases lying between them. The CDR3 is 13 amino acids. CDR1 is SQVTM and CDR2 is ANQGSEA in the germline V gene. CDR3 region: CSAGGIGNDEQYF. The CDR3 DNA reads TGCAGCGCTGGGGGGATAGGGAATGACGAGCAGTACTTC.

The gene calls are TRBV3-1 and TRBJ2-1; TRBD2 aligns across 10 bases. Germline V lookup: CDR1 LGHDT, CDR2 YNNKEL (reference sequence). The CDR3 is 16 residues long. V dropped 5 bases and J dropped 0; count of bases not matched to a gene: 4. The CDR3 DNA reads TGTGCCAGCAGCGCAGCTAGCGGGAGCTCCTACAATGAGCAGTTCTTC. It translates to CASSAASGSSYNEQFF.

The genes are TRBV10-1 and TRBJ1-1; D ambiguous. The CDR3 has 13 amino acids. Trimming shortened V by 7 bases and J by 4 bases, and 13 bases separated the two germline ends. Germline CDR1 is WNHNN and CDR2 is SYGVQD (reference sequence). The CDR3 DNA sequence: TGCGCCAGCACGCGGGAGCGAGGCACTGAAGCTTTCTTT. It codes for CASTRERGTEAFF.

The rearrangement links TRBV5-1 to TRBJ2-2; TRBD2 agrees at 9 bases. Germline V lookup: CDR1 SGHRS, CDR2 YFSETQ. V shed 4 bases and J 4 bases; nucleotides not matched to a gene: 5. CDR3 length: 15 amino acids. CDR3 residues: CASSTTSGTTGELFF. CDR3 nucleotides: TGCGCCAGCAGCACGACTAGCGGTACCACCGGGGAGCTGTTTTTT. Drawing the rest from reference TRBV5-1 and TRBJ2-2, the complete variable domain is KAGVTQTPRYLIKTRGQQVTLSCSPISGHRSVSWYQQTPGQGLQFLFEYFSETQRNKGNFPGRFSGRQFSNSRSEMNVSTLELGDSALYLCASSTTSGTTGELFFGEGSRLTVL.

This chain uses TRBV20-1 with TRBJ2-5, with TRBD2 matching over 11 bases. V lost 5 bases and J lost 5; bases outside the gene matches: 13. The CDR3 spans 16 residues. Germline assignment: CDR1 DFQATT and CDR2 SNEGSKA (reference sequence). CDR3 sequence: CSAGAGLAGGRETQYF. As DNA, the CDR3 is TGCAGTGCTGGGGCTGGGCTAGCGGGGGGCCGGGAGACCCAGTACTTC.

The chain combines TRBV18 with TRBJ1-1; no clear D. Trimming pared 3 bases from V and 1 base from J, leaving 15 bases between. Germline values: CDR1 KGHSH, CDR2 LQKENI. This CDR3 has 16 amino acids. The CDR3 DNA reads as TGTGCCAGCTCACCGGGCTTGCGGAGCCAGAACACTGAAGCTTTCTTT. Encoded protein: CASSPGLRSQNTEAFF.

The chain recombines TRBV4-3 with TRBJ2-1; 14 bases line up with TRBD2. The CDR3 totals 18 residues. The germline V gene has CDR1 LGHNA and CDR2 YSLEER. V lost 1 base, J lost 2 bases, and 4 bases stayed unmatched. CDR3 protein: CASSQGLAGGSPYNEQFF. The DNA of the CDR3 is TGCGCCAGCAGCCAAGGACTAGCGGGGGGGAGCCCCTACAATGAGCAGTTCTTC.

The sample holds many counts of this clonotype. This chain uses TRBV25-1 with TRBJ2-7; D tentatively reads TRBD1 or TRBD2 (6 bases each). The J call may be wrong; the DNA end is better matched by TRBJ2-5. Germline loops: CDR1 MGHDK, CDR2 SYGVNS. CDR3 length: 15 amino acids. In DNA, the CDR3 is TGTGCCAGCAGCCTGGGGGCCTCGGGGGTTGAGACCCAGTACTTC. It encodes CASSLGASGVETQYF.

Worth noting for this clonotype: A read error may be the cause here, since a much bigger clone is one base away. The gene calls are TRBV20-1 and TRBJ2-7; 8 nucleotides agree with TRBD2. Germline V CDR1 and CDR2: DFQATT, SNEGSKA (reference sequence). Trimming cost V 6 bases and J 7 bases; bases outside gene matches: 14. The CDR3 contains 14 residues. In DNA, the CDR3 is TGCAGTGCCGACCTTAGCGGGACCTACAATGAGCAGTACTTC. This gives the protein CSADLSGTYNEQYF.

Written as DNA, the CDR3 is TGCAGTGCTAGGGTCGCGGGAGCAGATTTTAGCGATGAGCAGTTCTTC. Its translation is CSARVAGADFSDEQFF. J is TRBJ2-1 and V is TRBV20-1, with 7 bases fitting TRBD2. The CDR3 runs to 16 residues. Germline V CDR1 and CDR2: DFQATT, SNEGSKA (reference sequence). After removal of 3 bases from V and 8 bases from J, the junction contained 16 bases not matched to a gene.

This chain uses TRBV5-6 with TRBJ1-2; the D is unclear. The CDR3 is 13 amino acids. Germline CDR1 SGHDT, CDR2 YYEEEE. V lost 4 bases and J 1 base, leaving 8 bases between the germline ends. CDR3 sequence (DNA): TGTGCCAGCAGCCCGGGCAGTAACTATGGCTACACCTTC. Amino acid sequence: CASSPGSNYGYTF. The whole variable domain, remainder taken from reference TRBV5-6 and TRBJ1-2, is DAGVTQSPTHLIKTRGQQVTLRCSPKSGHDTVSWYQQALGQGPQFIFQYYEEEERQRGNFPDRFSGHQFPNYSSELNVNALLLGDSALYLCASSPGSNYGYTFGSGTRLTVV.